This T cell receptor beta chain is drawn from a study of graft-versus-host responses after intestinal transplantation. The wider study: Transplant types were multivisceral, liver-intestinal, or isolated intestinal. Anti-thymocyte globulin served as induction for all recipients, who then took tacrolimus and steroids for 3 to 4 years. Study-level points and caveats: GvH clones surfaced in recipient marrow, some emerging earlier in ileum or blood.

Regarding this clone: Its antigen is undetermined.

The CDR3 has 14 amino acids. Trimming at V came to 5 bases and at J to 2 bases, leaving 3 bases not matched to a gene. The germline CDR1 and CDR2 sequences are SEHNR and FQNEAQ (reference sequence). Assay: immunoSEQ multiplex PCR; the TCRdb copy retains only in-frame clones and omits some. Of roughly 90,000 clones listed, 90% to 95% are singletons. The receptor was derived from a human donor who received an intestinal transplant. The genes are TRBV7-9 and TRBJ2-3; 8 nucleotides match TRBD2. Specimen: unstimulated CD8+ T cells sorted from spleen or lymph node cells, collected before intestinal transplant. This chain's CDR3 is CASSPGGPTDTQYF. The CDR3 DNA reads TGTGCCAGCAGCCCGGGAGGGCCCACAGATACGCAGTATTTT. The entire variable domain, with the rest obtained from reference TRBV7-9 and TRBJ2-3, is as follows: DTGVSQNPRHKITKRGQNVTFRCDPISEHNRLYWYRQTLGQGPEFLTYFQNEAQLEKSRLLSDRFSAERPKGSFSTLEIQRTEQGDSAMYLCASSPGGPTDTQYFGPGTRLTVL.